The 10 T cell receptor beta chains below come from one sample, sequenced in a study of human T cells and chemical hapten exposure. Each CDR3 protein gets one entry after TCRdb re-called the RACE reads with MiXCR. The sample carries about 96,000 distinct CDR3 sequences, approximately 9.3% recorded once. Specified time point: patch test 2, 6 weeks after DPC sensitization. Treatment indicated: therapeutic diphenylcyclopropenone sensitization with weekly scalp DPC. The sequences come from whole blood, collected in connection with sensitization to the hapten diphenylcyclopropenone (DPC). The source of these receptors is a woman aged 40 to 55 with alopecia areata. Some clones in this sample may be carry-over from other donors' samples.

This clonotype was seen more than once but under ten times. This chain connects TRBV28 to TRBJ2-1, with 7 bases aligning to TRBD2. This CDR3 is 15 amino acids long. Trimming cost V 5 bases and J 8 bases; bases outside gene matches: 12. CDR1 is MDHEN and CDR2 is SYDVKM in the germline V gene. The CDR3 sequence is CASSPVLGEGDEQFF. The CDR3 bases are TGTGCCAGCAGTCCCGTCTTGGGGGAGGGCGATGAGCAGTTCTTC.

The chain carries TRBV3-1 and TRBJ2-3; D might be TRBD1 (6 bases). This CDR3 is built from 17 residues. V was clipped by 0 bases and J by 5 bases, with 18 bases between them. Germline CDR1 LGHDT, CDR2 YNNKEL (reference sequence). This CDR3 reads CASSQDIRDTLGDTQYF. The DNA for the CDR3 is TGTGCCAGCAGCCAAGATATCCGGGACACCTTGGGAGATACGCAGTATTTT.

This clonotype was counted only a few times. The CDR3 ends on some other residue instead of the conserved phenylalanine or tryptophan, so this is likely a read error. The chain employs TRBV20-1 and TRBJ2-7; 10 nucleotides match TRBD2. Looked up from germline, CDR1 is DFQATT and CDR2 is SNEGSKA (reference sequence). The J segment lost 7 bases and the V segment lost 6 bases, leaving 12 bases of the junction unmatched. The CDR3 is 14 residues long. The CDR3: CSATPTSGLFEQYS. CDR3 coding DNA: TGCAGTGCCACCCCGACTAGCGGGCTTTTTGAGCAGTACTCC.

V is TRBV20-1 and J is TRBJ1-5; no reliable D call. The CDR3 is made up of 17 amino acids. CDR1 is DFQATT and CDR2 is SNEGSKA in the germline V gene (reference sequence). The V end was cut by 6 bases, the J end by 0 bases, with 21 bases between. CDR3 sequence reads: CSARWARVTHSNQPQHF. The CDR3, as DNA: TGCAGTGCCCGGTGGGCTAGAGTGACTCATAGCAATCAGCCCCAGCATTTT.

The V and J genes are TRBV7-8 and TRBJ2-3, with 8 bases identical to TRBD1. CDR1 and CDR2 (germline): SGHVS, FQNEAQ. V dropped 5 bases and J dropped 2; count of bases not matched to a gene: 15. This CDR3 comprises 18 residues. CDR3 sequence: CASSPNWPGTGLTDTQYF. CDR3 DNA: TGTGCCAGCAGCCCCAATTGGCCCGGGACAGGTCTCACAGATACGCAGTATTTT. The full variable domain, its missing parts supplied by reference TRBV7-8 and TRBJ2-3, is GAGVSQSPRYKVAKRGQDVALRCDPISGHVSLFWYQQALGQGPEFLTYFQNEAQLDKSGLPSDRFFAERPEGSVSTLKIQRTQQEDSAVYLCASSPNWPGTGLTDTQYFGPGTRLTVL.

In regard to this clonotype: At one end the junction does not follow the germline gene, possibly because of a read error. The chain couples TRBV5-1 to TRBJ2-7; 8 bases match TRBD2. Germline V lookup: CDR1 SGHRS, CDR2 YFSETQ. The CDR3 is 16 residues long. The CDR3 protein is CTSSPAPGGSSYEQYF. The CDR3 DNA is TGCACCAGCAGTCCTGCCCCGGGAGGGAGCTCCTACGAGCAGTACTTC.

This clonotype has at least ten counts. This rearrangement joins TRBV5-1 to TRBJ2-5, with 7 bases that match TRBD1. Trimming cost V 4 bases and J 1 base; bases outside gene matches: 4. The CDR3 totals 14 residues. Looked up from germline, CDR1 is SGHRS and CDR2 is YFSETQ. CDR3 DNA: TGCGCCAGCAGCCCACGACAGGGCCAAGAGACCCAGTACTTC. Amino acid sequence: CASSPRQGQETQYF.

This clonotype was seen many times. The V and J genes are TRBV11-2 and TRBJ2-7; 7 nucleotides match TRBD1. CDR1 is SGHAT, CDR2 FQNNGV, per germline. The length of the CDR3 is 16 residues. With V trimmed by 4 bases and J by 2 bases, 11 bases remained unmatched. The CDR3 DNA reads as TGTGCCAGCAGCTGGCCCGAAGGACAGGCTACCTACGAGCAGTACTTC. This gives the protein CASSWPEGQATYEQYF.

This clonotype was observed a handful of times. The CDR3 is CATQRGGNEKLFF. The CDR3 nucleotides are TGTGCCACCCAACGGGGCGGTAATGAAAAACTGTTTTTT. The chain is built from TRBV18 and TRBJ1-4; possibly TRBD1 for D (5 bases). V was cut by 10 bases and J by 4 bases, with 13 bases left in between. This CDR3 region has 13 residues. The germline V gene has CDR1 KGHSH and CDR2 LQKENI.

This clonotype was seen at least ten times. The V call is TRBV9, the J call TRBJ2-1; D remains ambiguous. Germline values: CDR1 SGDLS, CDR2 YYNGEE. The CDR3 sequence is 13 residues long. V lost 3 bases to trimming and J lost 7 bases, with 11 bases between them. CDR3 in DNA: TGTGCCAGCAGCGGCGCTCTGCCGAATGAGCAGTTCTTC. Translating gives CASSGALPNEQFF.